These 19 T cell receptor beta chains came from one sample sequenced in a study of blood T cell repertoires in COVID-19. Sequencing was performed with immunoSEQ multiplex PCR; in TCRdb, only in-frame clones are kept and a portion is missing. Seen here are roughly 50,000 clones, approximately 90% observed once, and the top ten hold 7% to 9%. The sample was peripheral blood. All receptors come from a woman in her forties with active COVID-19.

The chain links TRBV5-6 to TRBJ2-1; TRBD2 matches at 7 bases. V gave up 2 bases and J gave up 8 bases; unmatched junction bases: 7. The CDR3 contains 14 residues. Per the germline V gene, CDR1 is SGHDT and CDR2 is YYEEEE. CDR3 in amino acids: CASSFGRGRDEQFF. DNA of the CDR3: TGTGCCAGCAGCTTTGGGAGGGGTAGAGATGAGCAGTTCTTC.

This rearrangement joins TRBV11-3 to TRBJ1-1; D is possibly TRBD1 (5 bases). V was trimmed by 6 bases and J by 3 bases, leaving 11 bases between them. This CDR3 has 13 residues. The germline V gene has CDR1 SGHNT and CDR2 YENEEA. The CDR3 is CASRAGIHTEAFF. The CDR3 DNA follows: TGTGCCAGCAGAGCAGGGATACACACTGAAGCTTTCTTT.

The rearrangement joins TRBV5-6 to TRBJ1-1; 7 bases map to TRBD1. Germline trimming cut 7 bases from V and 0 bases from J; bases unmatched to any gene: 3. Germline values: CDR1 SGHDT, CDR2 YYEEEE. The CDR3 has 13 amino acids. Here the CDR3 reads CASAGTVNTEAFF. The CDR3 coding sequence is TGTGCCAGCGCCGGGACAGTGAACACTGAAGCTTTCTTT.

The chain recombines TRBV6-2 or TRBV6-3 with TRBJ2-2, with D possibly being TRBD2 (7 bases). The V end lost 0 bases, the J end lost 3 bases, and 11 bases lay between the germline ends. This CDR3 is 16 amino acids long. In germline, CDR1 is MNHEY, CDR2 SVGEGT. CDR3 coding DNA: TGTGCCAGCAGTTACTCGGGGGGGCTCCACACCGGGGAGCTGTTTTTT. Protein product: CASSYSGGLHTGELFF.

The chain employs TRBV6-1 and TRBJ2-6; D remains ambiguous. Germline CDR1 and CDR2: MNHNS and SASEGT. V lost 3 bases to trimming and J lost 0 bases, with 6 bases between them. There are 15 residues in the CDR3. Here the CDR3 DNA reads TGTGCCAGCAGTGAGGTCAGCTCTGGGGCCAACGTCCTGACTTTC. Translated, it gives CASSEVSSGANVLTF.

This clone was picked up one time. The CDR3 DNA is TGTGCCAGTAGTACCTTACAGATTTACACAGATACGCAGTATTTT. Translated: CASSTLQIYTDTQYF. The J gene is TRBJ2-3, the V gene TRBV19; the D is unclear. The V end was cut by 4 bases, the J end by 2 bases, with 13 bases between. Germline V gene data show CDR1 as LNHDA and CDR2 as SQIVND (reference sequence). This CDR3 has 15 residues.

The V and J genes are TRBV5-1 and TRBJ1-1, with D possibly matching TRBD1 (6 bases). Germline CDR1 is SGHRS and CDR2 is YFSETQ. V was clipped by 1 base and J by 4 bases, with 17 bases between them. This CDR3 has 16 residues. This chain's CDR3 is CASSLRSGGRGTEAFF. The CDR3 DNA sequence: TGCGCCAGCAGCTTGAGAAGCGGGGGGCGCGGCACTGAAGCTTTCTTT.

The rearrangement uses TRBV11-2 and TRBJ1-4, with 7 positions matching TRBD1. The V and J ends lost 2 bases and 7 bases, in that order; junction bases with no gene match: 4. The CDR3 is 14 residues long. The germline gives CDR1 SGHAT, CDR2 FQNNGV. The DNA of the CDR3 is TGTGCCAGCAGCTTAAACAGGGGCCCTGAAAAACTGTTTTTT. This codes for CASSLNRGPEKLFF.

The rearrangement uses TRBV28 and TRBJ1-1; 7 bases are a match to TRBD1. V lost 8 bases and J lost 4; bases outside the gene matches: 10. CDR3 size: 14 residues. The V gene's germline CDR1 is MDHEN and CDR2 SYDVKM. In DNA, the CDR3 is TGTGCCAGCGAGGTGACAGGGATGAGCACTGAAGCTTTCTTT. The encoded protein is CASEVTGMSTEAFF.

The chain couples TRBV11-2 to TRBJ1-5; 8 bases align to TRBD1. The CDR3 has 15 amino acids. Trimming cost V 5 bases and J 0 bases; bases outside gene matches: 3. Germline CDR1 reads SGHAT; CDR2 reads FQNNGV. The CDR3 region is CASSPTGDSNQPQHF. Written as DNA, the CDR3 is TGTGCCAGCAGCCCGACAGGGGATAGCAATCAGCCCCAGCATTTT.

In its sample, this clone was seen once. This chain connects TRBV3-1 (or the pseudogene TRBV3-2) to TRBJ1-1, with 7 bases aligning to TRBD1. V shed 7 bases, J shed 5 bases, and the junction held 10 bases outside the gene matches. Germline values: CDR1 LGHDT, CDR2 YNNKEL (reference sequence). CDR3 length: 14 residues. The CDR3 DNA is TGTGCCAGCAACGCCCGACAGGGTGGGACTGAAGCTTTCTTT. Encoded protein: CASNARQGGTEAFF.

This sequence joins TRBV25-1 and TRBJ1-2; D perhaps matches TRBD1 (5 bases). Germline V gives CDR1 MGHDK, CDR2 SYGVNS. V was cut by 5 bases and J by 4 bases, with 8 bases left in between. The CDR3 length is 12 residues. CDR3 loop: CASSRGAYGYTF. The CDR3 nucleotides read TGTGCCAGCAGTCGCGGGGCCTATGGCTACACCTTC.

A note on this clone: The sample holds other DNA sequences that translate to the same CDR3. The chain joins TRBV6-6 to TRBJ2-7, with a tentative D call TRBD2 (5 bases). The V end lost 5 bases, the J end lost 6 bases, and 8 bases lay between the germline ends. This CDR3 spans 11 amino acids. Germline CDR1 MNHNY, CDR2 SVGAGI (reference sequence). The CDR3 sequence: CASSRGGEQYF. CDR3 DNA sequence: TGTGCCAGCAGTCGCGGAGGCGAGCAGTACTTC.

The chain couples TRBV11-3 to TRBJ2-5; 10 bases are shared with TRBD2. Germline values: CDR1 SGHNT, CDR2 YENEEA. The V gene end was trimmed by 5 bases and the J gene end by 2 bases; junction bases not matched to a gene: 11. This CDR3 is built from 17 residues. The CDR3 region has the DNA TGTGCCAGCAGCGGGGAGGTAGCGGGGGGCCTACAAGAGACCCAGTACTTC. Protein product: CASSGEVAGGLQETQYF.

As concerns this clone: The junction does not match germline at one end; this may be a read error. The V call is TRBV5-1, the J call TRBJ2-2, with TRBD1 matching 8 bases. Germline-derived CDR1 and CDR2 are SGHRS and YFSETQ. This CDR3 has 15 amino acids. The CDR3 bases are TGCGCCAGCAGCTTGGGGGACAGGAACATCGGGGAGCTGTTTTTT. This translates into CASSLGDRNIGELFF. The full variable domain, rest sourced from reference TRBV5-1 and TRBJ2-2, is KAGVTQTPRYLIKTRGQQVTLSCSPISGHRSVSWYQQTPGQGLQFLFEYFSETQRNKGNFPGRFSGRQFSNSRSEMNVSTLELGDSALYLCASSLGDRNIGELFFGEGSRLTVL.

The chain uses TRBV2 and TRBJ2-7; 9 nucleotides align to TRBD2. CDR1 is SNHLY, CDR2 FYNNEI, per germline. Trimming removed 9 bases from V and 7 bases from J; junction bases left unmatched: 16. CDR3 length: 15 amino acids. Written as DNA, the CDR3 is TGTGCCAGTCCCAAAGCGGGGGGCCTCAGTCGGGAGCAGTACTTC. Amino acids: CASPKAGGLSREQYF.

The chain employs TRBV30 and TRBJ1-1; D unclear. Germline assignment: CDR1 GTSNPN and CDR2 SVGIG (reference sequence). V shed 4 bases and J shed 7 bases, with 10 bases lying between them. This CDR3 has 11 amino acids. CDR3 DNA: TGTGCCTGGAAGCGAGAAGGTGAAGCTTTCTTT. Translated: CAWKREGEAFF.

The CDR3 DNA reads TGTGCCAGCAGCCCCCGCCAGGGCCTTTCCTACAATGAGCAGTTCTTC. Translating it yields CASSPRQGLSYNEQFF. The rearrangement uses TRBV7-3 and TRBJ2-1; a possible D gene is TRBD1 (5 bases). Trimming left V 5 bases short and J 1 base short, with 15 bases between. Germline V gene lookup returns CDR1 SGHTA and CDR2 FQGTGA. The CDR3 runs to 16 residues.

V gene TRBV9 combines with J gene TRBJ2-7; 7 nucleotides line up with TRBD2. With 2 bases clipped from V and 1 base from J, the junction kept 0 bases outside the gene matches. Germline CDR1 SGDLS, CDR2 YYNGEE. This CDR3 region has 13 residues. The CDR3 reads CASSVGGSYEQYF. The CDR3 bases are TGTGCCAGCAGCGTGGGGGGGTCCTACGAGCAGTACTTC.